This T cell receptor beta chain stems from a study of sequential checkpoint blockade in melanoma. Libraries were prepared by immunoSEQ multiplex PCR; TCRdb keeps only in-frame clonotypes and omits some of them. The table lists around 2,000 clones, around 49% of them singletons. There are 15 residues in the CDR3. Germline CDR1 MRHNA, CDR2 SNTAGT. The V end lost 5 bases, the J end lost 6 bases, and 19 bases lay between the germline ends. The treatment was: randomized to nivolumab then ipilimumab (arm A) or the reverse (arm B). The receptor was isolated from a human patient with melanoma. Some clones in this sample may be carry-over from other donors' samples. The sample in question was CD8+ T cells sorted from blood (inferred from file names), obtained from a patient given nivolumab and ipilimumab in sequence. The chain has TRBV6-4 and TRBJ1-2; tentatively, D is TRBD1 (5 bases). The CDR3 loop reads CASSIRQGGTDGYTF. CDR3 DNA: TGTGCCAGCAGTATAAGGCAGGGCGGAACTGATGGCTACACCTTC.